This T cell receptor beta chain derives from a study of T-cell memory formation after mild COVID-19. Study background: The study found TCR clusters largely donor specific.

The CDR3 extends over 15 amino acids. V gave up 3 bases and J gave up 2 bases; unmatched junction bases: 6. CDR1 and CDR2 from the germline V gene are MGHDK and SYGVNS. Via MiXCR, TCRdb re-called the 5' RACE reads, giving one row per CDR3 protein. The sample lists roughly 70,000 distinct CDR3 sequences, 16% occurring once. On this clonotype itself: Its antigen remains unidentified.

Findings and limits, study-wide: Clones that contracted from day 15 to 85 were balanced CD4/CD8, while later expanders leaned CD4+. Within pre-infection memory, some responding clones were found, suggesting cross-reactive memory joined.

Sequencing was carried out using PBMCs or a T cell subset sorted from them (not recorded which). The clonotype originates from an adult woman who had mild COVID-19 (a few samples of this study predate the infection). Cell type and time point are not known. V is TRBV25-1 and J is TRBJ2-7; 8 nucleotides match TRBD1. The CDR3 sequence is CASSDPDRGTYEQYF. The CDR3 DNA reads TGTGCCAGCAGTGATCCCGACAGGGGAACCTACGAGCAGTACTTC.